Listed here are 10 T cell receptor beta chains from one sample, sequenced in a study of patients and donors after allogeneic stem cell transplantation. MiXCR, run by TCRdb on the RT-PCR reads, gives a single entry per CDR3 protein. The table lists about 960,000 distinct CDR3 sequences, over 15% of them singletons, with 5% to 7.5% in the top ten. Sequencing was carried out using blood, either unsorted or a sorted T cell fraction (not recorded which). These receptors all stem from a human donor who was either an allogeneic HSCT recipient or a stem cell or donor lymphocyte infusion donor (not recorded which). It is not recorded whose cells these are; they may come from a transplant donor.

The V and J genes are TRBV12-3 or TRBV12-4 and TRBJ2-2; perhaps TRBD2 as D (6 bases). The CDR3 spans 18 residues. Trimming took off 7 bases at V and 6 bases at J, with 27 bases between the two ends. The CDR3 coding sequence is TGTGCCAGCACTTCCGTACCCCCCCGCCTAGCGTTTTCCGGGGAGCTGTTTTTT. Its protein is CASTSVPPRLAFSGELFF.

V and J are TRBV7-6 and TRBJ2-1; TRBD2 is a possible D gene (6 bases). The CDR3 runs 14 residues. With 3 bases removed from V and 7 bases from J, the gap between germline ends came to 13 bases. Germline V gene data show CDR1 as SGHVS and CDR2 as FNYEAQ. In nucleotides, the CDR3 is TGTGCCAGCAGCTTCACCCCTGGGGGGAATGAGCAGTTCTTC. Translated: CASSFTPGGNEQFF.

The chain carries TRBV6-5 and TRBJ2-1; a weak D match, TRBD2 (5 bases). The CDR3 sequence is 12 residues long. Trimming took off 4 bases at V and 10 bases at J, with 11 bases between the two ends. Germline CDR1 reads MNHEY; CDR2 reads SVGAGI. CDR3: CASSSTPGEQFF. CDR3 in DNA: TGTGCCAGCAGTTCAACCCCGGGAGAGCAGTTCTTC.

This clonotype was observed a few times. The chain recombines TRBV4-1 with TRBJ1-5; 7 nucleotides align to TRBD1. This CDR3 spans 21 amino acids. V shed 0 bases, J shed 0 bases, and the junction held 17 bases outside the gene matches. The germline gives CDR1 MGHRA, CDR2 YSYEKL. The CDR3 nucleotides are TGCGCCAGCAGCCAAGAGCCCAGGGGGAGTGCTTTTTATTTTAGCAATCAGCCCCAGCATTTT. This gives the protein CASSQEPRGSAFYFSNQPQHF.

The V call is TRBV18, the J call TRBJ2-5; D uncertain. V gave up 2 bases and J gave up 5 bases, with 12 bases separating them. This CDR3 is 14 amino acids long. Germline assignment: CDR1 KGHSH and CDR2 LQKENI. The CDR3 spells CASSPKGYLETQYF. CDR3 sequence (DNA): TGTGCCAGCTCACCAAAGGGCTACCTCGAGACCCAGTACTTC.

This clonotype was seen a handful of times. Here the CDR3 reads CASSLKVANYGYTF. As DNA, the CDR3 is TGTGCCAGCAGTTTAAAGGTAGCAAACTATGGCTACACCTTC. The J gene is TRBJ1-2, the V gene TRBV27; D is ambiguous. Per germline, CDR1 MNHEY and CDR2 SMNVEV (reference sequence). The CDR3 extends over 14 amino acids. V lost 2 bases to trimming and J lost 2 bases, with 9 bases between them.

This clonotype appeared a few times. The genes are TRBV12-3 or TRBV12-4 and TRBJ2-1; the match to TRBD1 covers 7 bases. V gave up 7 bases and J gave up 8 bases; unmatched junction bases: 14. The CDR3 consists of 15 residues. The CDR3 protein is CASTLWGTVRDEQFF. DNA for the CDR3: TGTGCCAGCACCCTGTGGGGGACAGTTCGGGATGAGCAGTTCTTC.

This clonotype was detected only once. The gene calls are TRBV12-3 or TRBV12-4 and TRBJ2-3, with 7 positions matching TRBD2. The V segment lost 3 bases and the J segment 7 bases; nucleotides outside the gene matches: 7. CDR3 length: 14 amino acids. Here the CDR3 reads CASSFAGVVNTQYF. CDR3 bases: TGTGCCAGCAGTTTCGCGGGAGTAGTGAATACGCAGTATTTT.

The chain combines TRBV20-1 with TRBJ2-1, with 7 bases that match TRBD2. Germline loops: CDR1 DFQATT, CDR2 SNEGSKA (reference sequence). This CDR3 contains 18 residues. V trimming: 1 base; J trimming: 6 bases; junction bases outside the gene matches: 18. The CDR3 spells CSARGGGVRERGRNEQFF. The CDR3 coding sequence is TGCAGTGCTAGAGGGGGAGGGGTGAGGGAGCGGGGTCGCAATGAGCAGTTCTTC.

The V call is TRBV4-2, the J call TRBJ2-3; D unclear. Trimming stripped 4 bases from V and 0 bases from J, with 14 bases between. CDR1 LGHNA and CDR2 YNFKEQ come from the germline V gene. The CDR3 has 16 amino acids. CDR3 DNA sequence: TGTGCCAGCAGCCGTCCTCAGAAAACTAGCACAGATACGCAGTATTTT. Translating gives CASSRPQKTSTDTQYF.